This T cell receptor (beta chain) was captured by sequencing in a study of a mutant IDH1 vaccine in newly diagnosed glioma. Study overall: The first vaccination came 4-6 weeks after radiotherapy alone, or with temozolomide cycles. Pretreatment consisted of radiotherapy, temozolomide, or both, with most receiving both.

J gave up 3 bases and V 5 bases, and 9 bases lay outside the gene matches. The CDR3 contains 15 residues. The germline gives CDR1 SGHRS, CDR2 YFSETQ. Sample time point: week 11, during vaccination. Every vaccine dose comprised 300 ug of mutant IDH1 20-mer peptide plus topical imiquimod. The study enrolled donors with new WHO grade 3 or 4 IDH1-mutant, ATRX-lost astrocytomas. Study-level points and caveats: Pseudoprogression showed no apparent link to changes in top peripheral T cell clonotypes.

The protocol was immunoSEQ multiplex PCR, while the TCRdb copy is restricted to in-frame clones and leaves out a portion. The sample shows about 23,000 clones, roughly 85% of them seen only once. Remarks on this clone: What it recognizes is unknown.

The source was PBMCs, collected from a glioma patient whose treatment included an IDH1 peptide vaccine. This sequence originates from a man aged 40-55 years with glioma. This chain joins TRBV5-1 and TRBJ1-1, with 8 bases lining up with TRBD1. For the CDR3, the DNA is TGCGCCAGCAGGGCGACAGGGGAGTTGTACACTGAAGCTTTCTTT. Translated, it gives CASRATGELYTEAFF.